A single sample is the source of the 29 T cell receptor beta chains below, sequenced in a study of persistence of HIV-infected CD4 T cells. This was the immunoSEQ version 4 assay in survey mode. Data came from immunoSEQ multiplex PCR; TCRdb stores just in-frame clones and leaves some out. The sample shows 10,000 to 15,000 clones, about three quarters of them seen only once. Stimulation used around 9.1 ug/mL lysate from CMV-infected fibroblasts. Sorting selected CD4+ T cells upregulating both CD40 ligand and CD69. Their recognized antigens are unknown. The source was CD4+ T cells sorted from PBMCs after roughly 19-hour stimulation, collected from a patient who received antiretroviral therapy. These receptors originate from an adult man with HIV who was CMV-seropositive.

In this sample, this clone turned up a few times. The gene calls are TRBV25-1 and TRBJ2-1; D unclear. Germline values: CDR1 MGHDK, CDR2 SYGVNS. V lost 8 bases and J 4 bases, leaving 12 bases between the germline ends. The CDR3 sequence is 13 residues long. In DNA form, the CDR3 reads TGTGCCAGCGAGACCCAGGTTTACAATGAGCAGTTCTTC. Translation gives CASETQVYNEQFF.

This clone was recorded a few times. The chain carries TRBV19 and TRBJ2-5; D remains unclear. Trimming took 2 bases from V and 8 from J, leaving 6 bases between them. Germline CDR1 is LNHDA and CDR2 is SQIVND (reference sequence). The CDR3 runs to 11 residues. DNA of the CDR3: TGTGCCAGTAGTATAAGAGATACCCAGTACTTC. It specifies CASSIRDTQYF. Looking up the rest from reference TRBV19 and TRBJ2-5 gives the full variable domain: DGGITQSPKYLFRKEGQNVTLSCEQNLNHDAMYWYRQDPGQGLRLIYYSQIVNDFQKGDIAEGYSVSREKKESFPLTVTSAQKNPTAFYLCASSIRDTQYFGPGTRLLVL.

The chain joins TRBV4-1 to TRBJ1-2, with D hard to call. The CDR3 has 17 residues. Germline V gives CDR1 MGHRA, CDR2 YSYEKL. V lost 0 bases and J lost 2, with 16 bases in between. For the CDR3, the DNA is TGCGCCAGCAGCCAAGATTCCCCAGGCGCATCCAACTATGGCTACACCTTC. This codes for CASSQDSPGASNYGYTF.

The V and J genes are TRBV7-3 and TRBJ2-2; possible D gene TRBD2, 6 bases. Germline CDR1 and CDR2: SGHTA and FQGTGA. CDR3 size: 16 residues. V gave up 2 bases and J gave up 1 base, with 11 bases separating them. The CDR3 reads CASSLGGAQNTGELFF. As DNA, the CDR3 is TGTGCCAGCAGCTTAGGAGGGGCTCAGAACACCGGGGAGCTGTTTTTT.

The CDR3: CASLPSGGQEVTDTQYF. CDR3 bases: TGTGCCTCGCTACCTAGCGGGGGGCAGGAGGTCACAGATACGCAGTATTTT. The chain is built from TRBV30 and TRBJ2-3; 11 bases are a match to TRBD2. CDR3 size: 17 residues. The V segment lost 7 bases and the J segment 2 bases; nucleotides outside the gene matches: 14. CDR1 and CDR2 (germline): GTSNPN, SVGIG (reference sequence).

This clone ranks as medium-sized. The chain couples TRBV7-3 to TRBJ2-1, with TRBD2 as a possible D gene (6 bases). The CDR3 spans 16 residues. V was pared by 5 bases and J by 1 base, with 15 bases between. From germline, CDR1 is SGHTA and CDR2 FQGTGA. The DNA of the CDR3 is TGTGCCAGCAGCCAGACCCCCGGAGGGTCCTACAATGAGCAGTTCTTC. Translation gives CASSQTPGGSYNEQFF.

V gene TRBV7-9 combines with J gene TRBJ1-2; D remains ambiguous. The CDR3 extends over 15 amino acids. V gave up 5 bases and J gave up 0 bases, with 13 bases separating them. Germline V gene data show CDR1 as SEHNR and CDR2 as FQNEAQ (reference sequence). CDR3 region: CASSPTTATNYGYTF. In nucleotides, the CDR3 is TGTGCCAGCAGCCCTACTACAGCCACTAACTATGGCTACACCTTC. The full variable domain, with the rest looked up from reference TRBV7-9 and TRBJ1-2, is DTGVSQNPRHKITKRGQNVTFRCDPISEHNRLYWYRQTLGQGPEFLTYFQNEAQLEKSRLLSDRFSAERPKGSFSTLEIQRTEQGDSAMYLCASSPTTATNYGYTFGSGTRLTVV.

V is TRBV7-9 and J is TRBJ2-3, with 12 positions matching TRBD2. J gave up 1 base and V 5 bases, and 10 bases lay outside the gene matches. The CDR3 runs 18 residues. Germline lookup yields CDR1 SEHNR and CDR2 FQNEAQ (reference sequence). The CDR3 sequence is CASSITSGGPRGTDTQYF. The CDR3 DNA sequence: TGTGCCAGCAGCATAACTAGCGGGGGGCCAAGGGGCACAGATACGCAGTATTTT.

The CDR3 DNA reads TGCGCCAGCAGCTTAGGTGAACCCAATTCACCCCTCCACTTT. Residues: CASSLGEPNSPLHF. V usage is TRBV5-1 and J usage is TRBJ1-6; D uncertain. Germline assignment: CDR1 SGHRS and CDR2 YFSETQ. This CDR3 spans 14 amino acids. V was clipped by 2 bases and J by 7 bases, with 10 bases between them. The variable domain in full, with the rest retrieved from reference TRBV5-1 and TRBJ1-6, is KAGVTQTPRYLIKTRGQQVTLSCSPISGHRSVSWYQQTPGQGLQFLFEYFSETQRNKGNFPGRFSGRQFSNSRSEMNVSTLELGDSALYLCASSLGEPNSPLHFGNGTRLTVT.

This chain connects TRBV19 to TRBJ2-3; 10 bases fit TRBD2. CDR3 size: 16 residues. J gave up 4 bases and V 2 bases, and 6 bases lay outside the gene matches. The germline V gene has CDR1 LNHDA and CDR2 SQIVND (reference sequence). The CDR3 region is CASSIYGTSESDTQYF. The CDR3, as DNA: TGTGCCAGTAGTATATACGGGACTAGCGAGTCAGATACGCAGTATTTT.

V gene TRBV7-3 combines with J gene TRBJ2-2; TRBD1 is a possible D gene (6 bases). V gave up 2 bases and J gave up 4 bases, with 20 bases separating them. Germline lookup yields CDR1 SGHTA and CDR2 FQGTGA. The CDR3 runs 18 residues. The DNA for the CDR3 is TGTGCCAGCAGCTTATCTGGCCTCTCAGGGGCAGCCACCGGGGAGCTGTTTTTT. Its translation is CASSLSGLSGAATGELFF.

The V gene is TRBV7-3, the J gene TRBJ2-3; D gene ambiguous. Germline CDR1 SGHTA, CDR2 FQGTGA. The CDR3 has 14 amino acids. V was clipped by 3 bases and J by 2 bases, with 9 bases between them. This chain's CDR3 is CASSFTGSTDTQYF. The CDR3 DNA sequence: TGTGCCAGCAGCTTCACTGGATCCACAGATACGCAGTATTTT. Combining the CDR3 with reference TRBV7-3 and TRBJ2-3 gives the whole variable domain GAGVSQTPSNKVTEKGKYVELRCDPISGHTALYWYRQSLGQGPEFLIYFQGTGAADDSGLPNDRFFAVRPEGSVSTLKIQRTERGDSAVYLCASSFTGSTDTQYFGPGTRLTVL.

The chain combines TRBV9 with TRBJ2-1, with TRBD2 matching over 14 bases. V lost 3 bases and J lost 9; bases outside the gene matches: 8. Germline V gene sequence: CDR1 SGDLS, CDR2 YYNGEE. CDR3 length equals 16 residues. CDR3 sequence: CASSERLAGGLGEQFF. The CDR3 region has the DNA TGTGCCAGCAGCGAAAGACTAGCGGGGGGGCTTGGTGAGCAGTTCTTC. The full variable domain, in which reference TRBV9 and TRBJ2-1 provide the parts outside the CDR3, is DSGVTQTPKHLITATGQRVTLRCSPRSGDLSVYWYQQSLDQGLQFLIQYYNGEERAKGNILERFSAQQFPDLHSELNLSSLELGDSALYFCASSERLAGGLGEQFFGPGTRLTVL.

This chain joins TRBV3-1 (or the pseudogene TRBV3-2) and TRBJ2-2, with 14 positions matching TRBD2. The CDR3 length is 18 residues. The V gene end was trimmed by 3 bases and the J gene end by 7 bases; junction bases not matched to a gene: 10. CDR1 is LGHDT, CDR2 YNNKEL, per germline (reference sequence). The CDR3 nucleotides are TGTGCCAGCAGCCAGAATTCCGGACTAGCGGGGGGTAACGGGGAGCTGTTTTTT. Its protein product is CASSQNSGLAGGNGELFF.

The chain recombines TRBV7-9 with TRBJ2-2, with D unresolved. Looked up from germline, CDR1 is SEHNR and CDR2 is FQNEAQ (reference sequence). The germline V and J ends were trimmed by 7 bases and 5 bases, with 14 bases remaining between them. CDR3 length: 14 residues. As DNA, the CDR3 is TGTGCCAGCACCTCTGGCAGGCTAACCGGGGAGCTGTTTTTT. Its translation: CASTSGRLTGELFF.

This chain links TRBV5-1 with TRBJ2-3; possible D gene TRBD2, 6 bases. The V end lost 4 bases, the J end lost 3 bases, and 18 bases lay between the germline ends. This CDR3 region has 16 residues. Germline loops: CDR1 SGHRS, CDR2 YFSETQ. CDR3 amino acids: CASSRGGTPATDTQYF. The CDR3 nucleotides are TGCGCCAGCAGCCGCGGAGGGACGCCGGCGACAGATACGCAGTATTTT.

The CDR3 coding sequence is TGTGCCAGCAGGGCGGAGGTGGGCGCCTTCTATGGCTACACCTTC. Protein sequence: CASRAEVGAFYGYTF. The chain uses TRBV6-4 and TRBJ1-2, with unresolved D. CDR1 MRHNA and CDR2 SNTAGT come from the germline V gene. This CDR3 is 15 amino acids long. The V gene lost 6 bases and the J gene lost 4 bases, with 18 bases spanning the gap.

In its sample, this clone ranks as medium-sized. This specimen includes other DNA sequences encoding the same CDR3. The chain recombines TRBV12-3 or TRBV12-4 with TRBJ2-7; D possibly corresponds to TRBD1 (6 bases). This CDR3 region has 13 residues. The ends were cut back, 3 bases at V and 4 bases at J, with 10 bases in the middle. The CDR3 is CASSLEQGYEQYF. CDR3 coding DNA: TGTGCCAGCAGTTTGGAACAGGGTTACGAGCAGTACTTC.

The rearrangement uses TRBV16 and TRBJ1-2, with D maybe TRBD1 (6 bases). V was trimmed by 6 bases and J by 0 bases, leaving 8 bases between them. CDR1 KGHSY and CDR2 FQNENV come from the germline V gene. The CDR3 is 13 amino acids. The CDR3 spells CASRAGANYGYTF. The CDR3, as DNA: TGTGCCAGCAGAGCAGGGGCTAACTATGGCTACACCTTC.

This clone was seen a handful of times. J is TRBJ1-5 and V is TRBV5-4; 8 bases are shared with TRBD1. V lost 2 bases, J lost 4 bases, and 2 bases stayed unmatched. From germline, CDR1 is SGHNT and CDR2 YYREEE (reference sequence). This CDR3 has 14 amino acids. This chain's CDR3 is CASSLQGGNQPQHF. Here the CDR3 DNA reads TGTGCCAGCAGCTTACAGGGGGGGAATCAGCCCCAGCATTTT.

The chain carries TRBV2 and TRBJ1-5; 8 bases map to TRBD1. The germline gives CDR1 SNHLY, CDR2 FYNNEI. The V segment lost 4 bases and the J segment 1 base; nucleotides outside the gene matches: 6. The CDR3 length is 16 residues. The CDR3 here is CASSAQGAGSNQPQHF. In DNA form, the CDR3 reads TGTGCCAGCAGTGCCCAGGGGGCGGGGAGCAATCAGCCCCAGCATTTT.

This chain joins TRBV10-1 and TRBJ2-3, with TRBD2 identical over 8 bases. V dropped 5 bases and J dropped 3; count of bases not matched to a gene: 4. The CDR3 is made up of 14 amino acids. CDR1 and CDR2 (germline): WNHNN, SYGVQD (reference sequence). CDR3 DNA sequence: TGCGCCAGCAGTTTTAGCGGGGCTACAGATACGCAGTATTTT. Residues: CASSFSGATDTQYF.

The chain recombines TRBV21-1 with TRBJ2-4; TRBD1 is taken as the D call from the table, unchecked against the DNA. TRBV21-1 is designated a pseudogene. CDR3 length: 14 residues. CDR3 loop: CARAPQGQKNIQYF. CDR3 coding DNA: TGTGCCAGAGCCCCCCAGGGACAGAAAAACATTCAGTACTTC.

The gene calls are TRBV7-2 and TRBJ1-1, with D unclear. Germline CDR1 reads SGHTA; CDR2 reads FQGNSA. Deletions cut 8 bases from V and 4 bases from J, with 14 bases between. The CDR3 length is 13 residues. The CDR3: CASLKSLSTEAFF. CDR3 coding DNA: TGTGCCAGCCTTAAGTCGTTAAGCACTGAAGCTTTCTTT.

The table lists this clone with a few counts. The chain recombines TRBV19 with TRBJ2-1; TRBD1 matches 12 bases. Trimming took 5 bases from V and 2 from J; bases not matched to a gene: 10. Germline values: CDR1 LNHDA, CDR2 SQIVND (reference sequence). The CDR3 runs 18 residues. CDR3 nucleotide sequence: TGTGCCAGTAGTTCCGGGACAGGGGGCCTGAAGACCTACAATGAGCAGTTCTTC. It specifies CASSSGTGGLKTYNEQFF.

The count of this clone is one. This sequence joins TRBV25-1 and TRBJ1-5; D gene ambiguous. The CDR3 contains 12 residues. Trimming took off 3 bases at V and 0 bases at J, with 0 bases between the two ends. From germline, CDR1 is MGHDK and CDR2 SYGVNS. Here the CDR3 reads CASSDSNQPQHF. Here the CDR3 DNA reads TGTGCCAGCAGTGATAGCAATCAGCCCCAGCATTTT.

CDR3 DNA sequence: TGTGCCAGCAGCTTAGGGGGGACAAACCTCTACGAGCAGTACTTC. This gives the protein CASSLGGTNLYEQYF. The chain combines TRBV7-8 with TRBJ2-7; tentatively, D is TRBD1 (6 bases). The V and J ends lost 1 base and 3 bases respectively, with 13 bases between them. The CDR3 is made up of 15 amino acids. The germline V gene has CDR1 SGHVS and CDR2 FQNEAQ.

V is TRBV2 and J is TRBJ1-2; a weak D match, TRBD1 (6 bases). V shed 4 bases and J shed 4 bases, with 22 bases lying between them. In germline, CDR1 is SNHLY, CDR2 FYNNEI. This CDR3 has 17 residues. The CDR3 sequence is CASSGKGGHPPLYGYTF. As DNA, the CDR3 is TGTGCCAGCAGTGGTAAAGGGGGACATCCACCCCTCTATGGCTACACCTTC.

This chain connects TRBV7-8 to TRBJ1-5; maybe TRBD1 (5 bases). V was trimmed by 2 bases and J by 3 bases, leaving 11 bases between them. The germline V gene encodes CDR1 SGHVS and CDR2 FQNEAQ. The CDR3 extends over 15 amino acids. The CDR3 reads CASSLIGGINQPQHF. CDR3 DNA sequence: TGTGCCAGCAGCTTAATTGGGGGGATCAATCAGCCCCAGCATTTT.